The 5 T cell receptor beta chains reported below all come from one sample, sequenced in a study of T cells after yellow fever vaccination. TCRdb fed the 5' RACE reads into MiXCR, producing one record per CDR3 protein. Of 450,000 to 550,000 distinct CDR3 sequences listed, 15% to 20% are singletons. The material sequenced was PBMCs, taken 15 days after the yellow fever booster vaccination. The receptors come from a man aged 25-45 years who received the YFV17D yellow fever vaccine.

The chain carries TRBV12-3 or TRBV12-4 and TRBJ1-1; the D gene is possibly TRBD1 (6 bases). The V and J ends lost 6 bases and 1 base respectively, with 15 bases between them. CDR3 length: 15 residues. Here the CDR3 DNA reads TGTGCCAGCAGGCCCCCGGACAGACAGAACACTGAAGCTTTCTTT. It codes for CASRPPDRQNTEAFF.

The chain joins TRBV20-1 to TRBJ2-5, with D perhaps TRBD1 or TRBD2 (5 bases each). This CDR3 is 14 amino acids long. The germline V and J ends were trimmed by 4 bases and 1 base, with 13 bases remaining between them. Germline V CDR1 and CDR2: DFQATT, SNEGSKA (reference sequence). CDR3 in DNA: TGCAGTGCTAACCGGGACGGCCGCCAAGAGACCCAGTACTTC. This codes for CSANRDGRQETQYF.

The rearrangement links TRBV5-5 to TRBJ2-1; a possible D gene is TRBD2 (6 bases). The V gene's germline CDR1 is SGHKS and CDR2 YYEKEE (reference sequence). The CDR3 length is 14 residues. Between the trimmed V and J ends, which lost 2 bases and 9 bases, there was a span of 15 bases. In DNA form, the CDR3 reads TGTGCCAGCAGCTTCTCTCTGGGAGGAAGTGAGCAGTTCTTC. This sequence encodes CASSFSLGGSEQFF.

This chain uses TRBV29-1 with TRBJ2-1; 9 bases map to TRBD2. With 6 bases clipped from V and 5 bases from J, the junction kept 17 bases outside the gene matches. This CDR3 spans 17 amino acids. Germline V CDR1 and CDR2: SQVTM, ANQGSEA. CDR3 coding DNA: TGCAGCGTGCCCCGACACCACGGGGCGGGAGGGAACAATGAGCAGTTCTTC. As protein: CSVPRHHGAGGNNEQFF.

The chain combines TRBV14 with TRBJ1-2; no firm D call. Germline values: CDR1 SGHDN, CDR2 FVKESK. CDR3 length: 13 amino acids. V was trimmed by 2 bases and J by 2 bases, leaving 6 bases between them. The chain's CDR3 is CASSQQANYGYTF. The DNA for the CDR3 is TGTGCCAGCAGCCAACAGGCAAACTATGGCTACACCTTC.